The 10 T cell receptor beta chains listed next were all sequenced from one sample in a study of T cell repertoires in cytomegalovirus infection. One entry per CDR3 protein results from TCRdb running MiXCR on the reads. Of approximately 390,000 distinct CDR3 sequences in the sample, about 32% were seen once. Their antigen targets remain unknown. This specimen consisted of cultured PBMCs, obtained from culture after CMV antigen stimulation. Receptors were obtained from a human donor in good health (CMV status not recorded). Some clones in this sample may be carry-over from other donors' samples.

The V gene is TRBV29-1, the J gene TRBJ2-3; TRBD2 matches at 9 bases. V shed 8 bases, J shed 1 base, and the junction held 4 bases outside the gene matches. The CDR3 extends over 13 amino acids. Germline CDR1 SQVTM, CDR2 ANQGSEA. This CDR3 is CSQLAGGTDTQYF. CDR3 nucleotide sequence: TGCAGCCAGTTAGCGGGAGGCACAGATACGCAGTATTTT.

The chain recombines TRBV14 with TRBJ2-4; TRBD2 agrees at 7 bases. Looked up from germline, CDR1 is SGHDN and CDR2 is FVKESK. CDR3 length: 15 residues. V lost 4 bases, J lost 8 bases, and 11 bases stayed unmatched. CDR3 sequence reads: CASSRFGEGEDIQYF. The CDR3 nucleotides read TGTGCCAGCAGCCGGTTCGGGGAGGGCGAGGACATTCAGTACTTC. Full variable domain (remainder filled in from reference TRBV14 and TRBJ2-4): EAGVTQFPSHSVIEKGQTVTLRCDPISGHDNLYWYRRVMGKEIKFLLHFVKESKQDESGMPNNRFLAERTGGTYSTLKVQPAELEDSGVYFCASSRFGEGEDIQYFGAGTRLSVL.

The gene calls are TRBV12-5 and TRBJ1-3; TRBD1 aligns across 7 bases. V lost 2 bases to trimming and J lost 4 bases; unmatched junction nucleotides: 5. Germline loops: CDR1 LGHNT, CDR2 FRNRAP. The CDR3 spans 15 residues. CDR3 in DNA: TGTGCTAGTGGTTTGTCAACAGGGGTCGGAAACACCATATATTTT. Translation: CASGLSTGVGNTIYF. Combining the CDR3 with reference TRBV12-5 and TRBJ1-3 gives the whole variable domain DARVTQTPRHKVTEMGQEVTMRCQPILGHNTVFWYRQTMMQGLELLAYFRNRAPLDDSGMPKDRFSAEMPDATLATLKIQPSEPRDSAVYFCASGLSTGVGNTIYFGEGSWLTVV.

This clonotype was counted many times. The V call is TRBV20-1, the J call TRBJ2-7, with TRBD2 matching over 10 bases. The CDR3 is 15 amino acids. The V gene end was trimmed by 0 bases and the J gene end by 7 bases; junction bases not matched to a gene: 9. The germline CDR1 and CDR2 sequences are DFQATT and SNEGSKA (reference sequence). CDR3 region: CSARDQSGRAGEQYF. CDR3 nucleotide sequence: TGCAGTGCTAGAGATCAAAGCGGGAGGGCGGGGGAGCAGTACTTC.

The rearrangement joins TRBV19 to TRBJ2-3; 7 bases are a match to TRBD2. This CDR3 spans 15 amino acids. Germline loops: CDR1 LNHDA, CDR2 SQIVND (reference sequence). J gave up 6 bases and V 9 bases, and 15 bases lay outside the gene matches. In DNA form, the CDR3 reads TGTGCCAGCAGACCTCGGGGCGGGAGTACGGATACGCAGTATTTT. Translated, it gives CASRPRGGSTDTQYF.

DNA for the CDR3: TGTGCCAGCAGTGAAGCACAGGGATACGGAAACACCATATATTTT. Protein: CASSEAQGYGNTIYF. V and J are TRBV6-1 and TRBJ1-3, with a possible D match to TRBD1 (6 bases). This CDR3 has 15 residues. V was pared by 0 bases and J by 4 bases, with 10 bases between. Germline V CDR1 and CDR2: MNHNS, SASEGT.

The CDR3, as DNA: TGTGCCAGCAGCCCCCATTGGGGCTCTGGGGCCAACGTCCTGACTTTC. This encodes CASSPHWGSGANVLTF. The chain joins TRBV9 to TRBJ2-6; D ambiguous. The V end lost 4 bases, the J end lost 0 bases, and 11 bases lay between the germline ends. Germline CDR1 is SGDLS and CDR2 is YYNGEE. The CDR3 spans 16 residues.

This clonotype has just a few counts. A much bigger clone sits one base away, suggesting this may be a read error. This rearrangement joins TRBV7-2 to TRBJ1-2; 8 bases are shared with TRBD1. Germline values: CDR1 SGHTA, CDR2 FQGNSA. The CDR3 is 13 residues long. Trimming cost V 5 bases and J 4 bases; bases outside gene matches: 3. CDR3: CASSVDRGYGYTF. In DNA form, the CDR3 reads TGTGCCAGCAGCGTAGACAGGGGCTATGGCTACACCTTC.

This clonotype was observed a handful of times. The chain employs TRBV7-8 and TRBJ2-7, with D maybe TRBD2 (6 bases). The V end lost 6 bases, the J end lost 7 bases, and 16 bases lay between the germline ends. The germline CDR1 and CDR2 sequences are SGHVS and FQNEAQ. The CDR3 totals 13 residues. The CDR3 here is CASSFDPAGEQYV. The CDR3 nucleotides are TGTGCCAGCAGTTTCGACCCGGCGGGGGAGCAGTACGTC.

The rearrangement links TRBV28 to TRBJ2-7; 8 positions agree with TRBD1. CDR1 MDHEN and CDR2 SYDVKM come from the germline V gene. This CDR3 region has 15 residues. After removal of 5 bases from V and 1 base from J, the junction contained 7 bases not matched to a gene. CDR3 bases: TGTGCCAGCAGTGCCGGACAGGGTGGGTCCTACGAGCAGTACTTC. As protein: CASSAGQGGSYEQYF.